A selection of T cell receptor beta chains follows, all from one sample in a study of blood T cell repertoires in COVID-19. Repertoires were generated with immunoSEQ multiplex PCR, while TCRdb's copy carries only in-frame clones and drops some. The sample comprises under 95,000 clones, around 79% of which are singletons, and 5.7% rests with the top ten. Sequencing was carried out using peripheral blood. Receptors were obtained from a man aged 45-65 years with active or convalescent COVID-19. Each CDR3 is given with its conserved first and last residue. Fields, in order: D gene, clone size, J gene, V gene, CDR3 DNA, CDR3 protein. The D gene is left open where the match is weak. Expanded clones get a size class; other rows say once, few or many, or leave the size out.

>.|.|TRBJ2-7|TRBV6-6
TGTGCCAGCAGCCCCGGGGTAACCTACGAGCAGTACTTC
CASSPGVTYEQYF
>.|.|TRBJ2-7|TRBV7-6
TGTGCCAGCAGCTCTCAGGGATACGAGCAGTACTTC
CASSSQGYEQYF
>.|.|TRBJ2-1|TRBV6-5
TGTGCCAGTTTAGAAGGGGGGGCTTATGAGCAGTTCTTC
CASLEGGAYEQFF
>TRBD1|.|TRBJ1-2|TRBV12-3/TRBV12-4
TGTGCCAGCAGTTCAGGGGGCCGGGGCTACACCTTC
CASSSGGRGYTF
>.|few|TRBJ1-4|TRBV19
TGTGCCAGTAGTCCCCCCCGGGCGGGGGCGCCCGAAAAACTGTTTTTT
CASSPPRAGAPEKLFF
>TRBD1|.|TRBJ1-5|TRBV29-1
TGCAGCGTTGGTGGACAGGGAGGGAATCAGCCCCAGCATTTT
CSVGGQGGNQPQHF
>.|.|TRBJ2-3|TRBV19
TGTGCCAGTACCTCATTAGTAGTTCACACAGATACGCAGTATTTT
CASTSLVVHTDTQYF
>.|.|TRBJ2-5|TRBV19
TGTGCCAGTAGTATTTCCCGACGGGGGAGGTGGGGCCCGGCCCAGTACTTC
CASSISRRGRWGPAQYF
>TRBD1|few|TRBJ2-1|TRBV30
TGTGCCTGGAGTGGACAGGGCTATGAGCAGTTCTTC
CAWSGQGYEQFF
>TRBD2|.|TRBJ2-1|TRBV9
TGTGCCAGCAGCGTAGGAAGCGGGGGCAACAATGAGCAGTTCTTC
CASSVGSGGNNEQFF
>TRBD1|.|TRBJ2-7|TRBV7-9
TGTGCCAGCAGCGAGGGGACAGGCTTAAGGCAGTACTTC
CASSEGTGLRQYF
>TRBD1|once|TRBJ1-3|TRBV6-2/TRBV6-3
TGTGCCAGCAGTTACTACCCCATCGGACAGGCTGGAAACACCATATATTTT
CASSYYPIGQAGNTIYF
>TRBD2|.|TRBJ2-3|TRBV5-1
TGCGCCAGCAGCTTGGGACTAGCGCAGCCAGATACGCAGTATTTT
CASSLGLAQPDTQYF
>.|.|TRBJ2-7|TRBV19
TGTGCCAGTAGTATGATCGGGAACGAGCAGTACTTC
CASSMIGNEQYF
>.|.|TRBJ1-1|TRBV29-1
TGCAGCGCCCACAGGGATGGAACTGAAGCTTTCTTT
CSAHRDGTEAFF
>.|.|TRBJ2-5|TRBV19
TGTGCCAGTGGGCTAGCCCAAGAGACCCAGTACTTC
CASGLAQETQYF
>.|.|TRBJ2-2|TRBV6-5
TGTGCCAGCAGTCTAGAAAGCACCGGGGAGCTGTTTTTT
CASSLESTGELFF
>TRBD2|.|TRBJ2-3|TRBV10-3
TGTGCCATCGAGCGGGGATCTGGAGGGGATACGCAGTATTTT
CAIERGSGGDTQYF
>.|once|TRBJ1-1|TRBV3-1/TRBV3-2
TGTGCCAGCAGCCTCAGGAGGACTGAAGCTTTCTTT
CASSLRRTEAFF
>.|few|TRBJ1-2|TRBV7-9
TGTGCCAGCAGCTTGGGACTGGAGAATGGCTACACCTTC
CASSLGLENGYTF
>.|.|TRBJ2-7|TRBV3-1/TRBV3-2
TGTGCCAGCAGCCAAGCGGGACTGTCCTACGAGCAGTACTTC
CASSQAGLSYEQYF
>TRBD1|.|TRBJ2-2|TRBV12-3/TRBV12-4
TGTGCCAGCACCCAGGGGGCCACCGGGGAGCTGTTTTTT
CASTQGATGELFF
>.|.|TRBJ2-4|TRBV11-2
TGTGCCAGCAGCCTTAAAAACATTCAGTACTTC
CASSLKNIQYF
>.|.|TRBJ1-3|TRBV4-2
TGTGCCAGCAGCCAAGATTTTGCGGGCGGCTCTGGAAACACCATATATTTT
CASSQDFAGGSGNTIYF
>.|.|TRBJ2-1|TRBV5-5
TGTGCCAGCAGCATGGGGGTAGCAGTCTACAATGAGCAGTTCTTC
CASSMGVAVYNEQFF
>TRBD1|.|TRBJ1-4|TRBV13
TGTGCCAGCAGCTTAATAAGGGGCGGGCAGGGGGACGAAAAACTGTTTTTT
CASSLIRGGQGDEKLFF
>TRBD1|.|TRBJ1-2|TRBV19
TGTGCCAGTATCCAGATGACAGGGAAGGGCTATGGCTACACCTTC
CASIQMTGKGYGYTF
>.|.|TRBJ2-3|TRBV5-4
TGTGCCAGCAGGCGGGGAGGGGGGGCAGATACGCAGTATTTT
CASRRGGGADTQYF
>TRBD1|.|TRBJ1-1|TRBV4-3
TGCGCCAGCAGCCCGACTGACAGGGACACTGAAGCTTTCTTT
CASSPTDRDTEAFF
>.|.|TRBJ2-3|TRBV19
TGTGCCAGTAGTGAGCAGGGCCCAGATACGCAGTATTTT
CASSEQGPDTQYF
>TRBD2|.|TRBJ2-1|TRBV24-1
TGTGCCACCAGTGCGGCTAGCGGGGGGGCCCATGAGCAGTTCTTC
CATSAASGGAHEQFF
>TRBD1|.|TRBJ2-5|TRBV11-2
TGTGCCAGCAGCCGCATTGGACAGGGCCAAGAGACCCAGTACTTC
CASSRIGQGQETQYF
>.|few|TRBJ1-2|TRBV27
TGTGCCAGCAGTTTCCGAGGAGGTGGCTACACCTTC
CASSFRGGGYTF
>.|once|TRBJ1-2|TRBV9
TGTGCCAGCACCTCCCCGAGGAACTATGGCTACACCTTC
CASTSPRNYGYTF
>.|.|TRBJ1-2|TRBV4-1
TGCGCCAGCAGCCAAGAGGGGGTTGGGCAGGGGAACTATGGCTACACCTTC
CASSQEGVGQGNYGYTF
>.|.|TRBJ1-2|TRBV5-1
TGCGCCAGCAGCTTCAACCAGTATGGCTACACCTTC
CASSFNQYGYTF
>.|.|TRBJ2-3|TRBV12-5
TGTGCTAGTGGTTTGGTAGTTGCACGAAGGGGGACAGATACGCAGTATTTT
CASGLVVARRGTDTQYF
>TRBD2|.|TRBJ2-5|TRBV7-2
TGTGCCAGCAGCTTAGTGGGTTACGGGGGGGCAGGGGAGACCCAGTACTTC
CASSLVGYGGAGETQYF
>TRBD1|few|TRBJ2-2|TRBV9
TGTGCCAGCAGCGTAGATAGGGACGGGACAGCTACTGAAAACACCGGGGAGCTGTTTTTT
CASSVDRDGTATENTGELFF
>TRBD1|.|TRBJ2-5|TRBV3-1/TRBV3-2
TGTGCCAGCAGCCGAGGACAGGGGATAGGAGAGACCCAGTACTTC
CASSRGQGIGETQYF
>.|.|TRBJ1-6|TRBV7-2
TGTGCCAGCAGCTTAGCAGGGGAGGGCTCACCCCTCCACTTT
CASSLAGEGSPLHF